This T cell receptor beta chain stems from a study of T cells in Graves' hyperthyroidism and ophthalmopathy. Researchers took RNA transcripts and amplified the TCR beta CDR3 regions from them. The HTBI set primed first-round TCR CDR3 RT-PCR. TCRdb ran MiXCR on the multiplex PCR reads and lists one entry per CDR3 protein. The sample has 550,000 to 850,000 distinct CDR3 sequences, over 15% seen once. The ends were cut back, 4 bases at V and 7 bases at J, with 14 bases in the middle. The CDR3 is 15 amino acids. CDR1 MNHEY and CDR2 SMNVEV come from the germline V gene (reference sequence). The V call is TRBV27, the J call TRBJ1-6, with a possible D match to TRBD1 (5 bases). The material sequenced was blood. This receptor was obtained from a woman aged 50 to 65 with Graves' hyperthyroidism that later progressed to Graves' ophthalmopathy. In DNA form, the CDR3 reads TGTGCCAGCAGTTCACTACAGGAAGGGAATTCACCCCTCCACTTT. It translates to CASSSLQEGNSPLHF.